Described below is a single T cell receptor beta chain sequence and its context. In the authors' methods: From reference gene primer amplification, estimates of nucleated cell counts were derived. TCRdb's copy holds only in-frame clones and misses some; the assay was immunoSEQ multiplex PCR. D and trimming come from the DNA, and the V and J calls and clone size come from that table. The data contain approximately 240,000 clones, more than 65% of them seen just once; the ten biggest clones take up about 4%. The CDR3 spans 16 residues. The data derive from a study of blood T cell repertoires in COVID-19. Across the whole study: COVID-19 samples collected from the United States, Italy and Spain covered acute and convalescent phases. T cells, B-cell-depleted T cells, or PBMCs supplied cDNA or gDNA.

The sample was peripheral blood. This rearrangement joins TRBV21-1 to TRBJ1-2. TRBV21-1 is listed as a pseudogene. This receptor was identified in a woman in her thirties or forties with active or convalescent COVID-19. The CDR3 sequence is CASSTERQVLEGGYTF. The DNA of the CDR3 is TGTGCCAGCAGCACTGAACGGCAGGTCTTGGAGGGTGGCTACACCTTC.